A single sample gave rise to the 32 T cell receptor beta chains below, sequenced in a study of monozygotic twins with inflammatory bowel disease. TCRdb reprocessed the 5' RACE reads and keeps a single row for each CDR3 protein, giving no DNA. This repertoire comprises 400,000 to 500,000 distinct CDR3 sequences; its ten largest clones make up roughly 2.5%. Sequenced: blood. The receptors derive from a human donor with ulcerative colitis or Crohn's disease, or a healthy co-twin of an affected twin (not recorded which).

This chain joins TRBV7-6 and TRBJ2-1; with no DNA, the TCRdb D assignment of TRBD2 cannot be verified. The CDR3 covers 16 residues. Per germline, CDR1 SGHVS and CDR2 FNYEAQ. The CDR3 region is CASSLEWSPPNNEQFF.

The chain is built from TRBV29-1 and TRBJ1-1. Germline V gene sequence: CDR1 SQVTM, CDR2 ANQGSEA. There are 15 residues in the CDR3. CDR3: CSTRGLVTSNTEAFF.

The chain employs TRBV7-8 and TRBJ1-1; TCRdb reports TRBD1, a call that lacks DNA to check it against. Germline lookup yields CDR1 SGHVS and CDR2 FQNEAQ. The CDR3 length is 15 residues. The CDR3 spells CASSFGDRANTEAFF.

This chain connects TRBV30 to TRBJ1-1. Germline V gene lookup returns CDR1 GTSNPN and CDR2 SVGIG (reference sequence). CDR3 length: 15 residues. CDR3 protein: CAWSVQMTVNTEAFF.

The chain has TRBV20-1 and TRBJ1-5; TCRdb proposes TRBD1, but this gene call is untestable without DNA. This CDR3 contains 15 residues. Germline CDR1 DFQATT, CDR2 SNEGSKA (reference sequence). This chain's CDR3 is CSARDPGQLNQPQHF.

CDR3 in amino acids: CASSPDGYGYTF. The genes are TRBV18 and TRBJ1-2. The V gene's germline CDR1 is KGHSH and CDR2 LQKENI. The CDR3 is 12 residues long.

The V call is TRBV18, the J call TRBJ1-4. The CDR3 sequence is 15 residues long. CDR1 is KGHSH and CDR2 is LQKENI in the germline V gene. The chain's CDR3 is CASSPPGHGNEKLFF.

The CDR3 here is CASIIRTEAFF. The rearrangement links TRBV6-9 to TRBJ1-1. The germline gives CDR1 MNHGY, CDR2 SVAAGI. The length of the CDR3 is 11 residues.

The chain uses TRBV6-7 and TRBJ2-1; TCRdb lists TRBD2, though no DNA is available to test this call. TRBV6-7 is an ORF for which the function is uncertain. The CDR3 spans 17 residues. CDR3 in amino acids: CASSSSGSASSYNEQFF.

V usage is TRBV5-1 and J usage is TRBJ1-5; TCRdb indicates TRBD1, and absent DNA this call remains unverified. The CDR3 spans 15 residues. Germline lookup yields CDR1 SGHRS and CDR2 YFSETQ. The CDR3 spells CASSPVDSSNQPQHF.

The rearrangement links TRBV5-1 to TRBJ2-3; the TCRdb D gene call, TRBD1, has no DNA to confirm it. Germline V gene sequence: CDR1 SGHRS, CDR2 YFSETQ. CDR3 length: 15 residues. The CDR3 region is CASSSSQGRQGTQYF.

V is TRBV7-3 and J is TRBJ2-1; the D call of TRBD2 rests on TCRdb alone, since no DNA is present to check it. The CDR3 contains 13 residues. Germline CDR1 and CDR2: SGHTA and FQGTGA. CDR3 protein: CASSLTSAGAKFF. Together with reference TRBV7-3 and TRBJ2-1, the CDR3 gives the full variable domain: GAGVSQTPSNKVTEKGKYVELRCDPISGHTALYWYRQSLGQGPEFLIYFQGTGAADDSGLPNDRFFAVRPEGSVSTLKIQRTERGDSAVYLCASSLTSAGAKFFGPGTRLTVL.

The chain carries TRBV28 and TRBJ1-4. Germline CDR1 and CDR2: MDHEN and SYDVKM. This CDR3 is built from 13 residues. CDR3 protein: CASNEITNEKLFF.

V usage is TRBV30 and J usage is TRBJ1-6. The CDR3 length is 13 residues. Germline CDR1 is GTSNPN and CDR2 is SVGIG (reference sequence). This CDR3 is CAWTAGLDSPLHF.

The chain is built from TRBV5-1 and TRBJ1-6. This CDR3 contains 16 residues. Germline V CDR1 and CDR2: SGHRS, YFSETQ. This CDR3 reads CASSLEGGSYNSPLHF.

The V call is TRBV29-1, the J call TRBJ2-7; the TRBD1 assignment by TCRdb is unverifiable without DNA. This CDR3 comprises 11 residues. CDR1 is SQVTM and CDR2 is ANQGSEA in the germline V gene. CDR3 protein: CSVERDYEQYF.

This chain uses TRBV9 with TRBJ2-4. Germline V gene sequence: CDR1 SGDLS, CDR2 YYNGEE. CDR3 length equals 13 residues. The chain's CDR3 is CASSVSGENIQYF.

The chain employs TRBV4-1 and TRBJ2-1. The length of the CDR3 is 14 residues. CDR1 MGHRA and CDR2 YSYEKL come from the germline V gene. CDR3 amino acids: CASSQVQATHEQFF.

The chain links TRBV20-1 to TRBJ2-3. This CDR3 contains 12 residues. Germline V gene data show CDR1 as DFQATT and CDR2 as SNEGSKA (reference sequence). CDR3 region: CSVKRATDTQYF.

The CDR3 loop reads CATSDPGSYEQYF. The V and J genes are TRBV24-1 and TRBJ2-7. CDR3 length equals 13 residues. Germline V gene data show CDR1 as KGHDR and CDR2 as SFDVKD.

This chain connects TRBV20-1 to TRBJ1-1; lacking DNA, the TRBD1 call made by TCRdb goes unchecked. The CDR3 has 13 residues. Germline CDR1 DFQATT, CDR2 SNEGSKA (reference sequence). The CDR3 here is CSARGTQNTEAFF.

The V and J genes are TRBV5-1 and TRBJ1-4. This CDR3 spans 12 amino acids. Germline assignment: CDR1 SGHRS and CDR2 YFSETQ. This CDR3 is CASSSAKRELFF. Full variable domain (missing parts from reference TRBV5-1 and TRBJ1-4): KAGVTQTPRYLIKTRGQQVTLSCSPISGHRSVSWYQQTPGQGLQFLFEYFSETQRNKGNFPGRFSGRQFSNSRSEMNVSTLELGDSALYLCASSSAKRELFFGSGTQLSVL.

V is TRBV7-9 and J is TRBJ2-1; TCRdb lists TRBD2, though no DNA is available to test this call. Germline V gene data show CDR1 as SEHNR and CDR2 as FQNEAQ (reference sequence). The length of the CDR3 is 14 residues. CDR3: CASSLTDYEPEQFF. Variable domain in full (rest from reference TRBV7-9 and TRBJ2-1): DTGVSQNPRHKITKRGQNVTFRCDPISEHNRLYWYRQTLGQGPEFLTYFQNEAQLEKSRLLSDRFSAERPKGSFSTLEIQRTEQGDSAMYLCASSLTDYEPEQFFGPGTRLTVL.

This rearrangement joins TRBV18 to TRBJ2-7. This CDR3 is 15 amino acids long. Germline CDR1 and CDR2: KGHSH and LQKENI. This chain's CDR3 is CASSPLPGTTYEQYF.

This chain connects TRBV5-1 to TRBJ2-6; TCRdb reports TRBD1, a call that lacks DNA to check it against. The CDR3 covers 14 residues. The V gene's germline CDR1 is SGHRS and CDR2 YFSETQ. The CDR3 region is CASTKGAGANVLTF.

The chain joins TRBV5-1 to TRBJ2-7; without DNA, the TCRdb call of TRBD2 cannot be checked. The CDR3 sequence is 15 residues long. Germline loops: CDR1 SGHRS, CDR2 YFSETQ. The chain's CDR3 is CASSLSAGGPYEQYF.

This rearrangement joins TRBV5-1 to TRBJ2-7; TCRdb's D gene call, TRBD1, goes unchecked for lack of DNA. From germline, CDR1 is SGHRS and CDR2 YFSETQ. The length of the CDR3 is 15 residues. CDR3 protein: CASSFGGRGINEQYF.

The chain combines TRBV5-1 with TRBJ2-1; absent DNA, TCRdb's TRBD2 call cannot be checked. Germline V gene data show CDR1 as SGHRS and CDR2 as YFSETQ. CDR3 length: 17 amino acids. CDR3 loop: CASSPGLAGVSYNEQFF.

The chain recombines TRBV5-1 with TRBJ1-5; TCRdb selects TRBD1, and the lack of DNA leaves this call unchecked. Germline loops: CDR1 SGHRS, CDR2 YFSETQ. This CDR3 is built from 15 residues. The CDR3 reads CASSSTTGPNQPQHF.

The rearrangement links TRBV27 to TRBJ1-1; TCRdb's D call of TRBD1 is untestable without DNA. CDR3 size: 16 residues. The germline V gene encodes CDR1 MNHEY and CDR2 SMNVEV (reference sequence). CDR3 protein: CASSFEQDSLNTEAFF.

The CDR3 protein is CASSRTGGQETQYF. The chain couples TRBV7-6 to TRBJ2-5; TCRdb's D gene call, TRBD1, goes unchecked for lack of DNA. The CDR3 has 14 residues. Germline V gives CDR1 SGHVS, CDR2 FNYEAQ.

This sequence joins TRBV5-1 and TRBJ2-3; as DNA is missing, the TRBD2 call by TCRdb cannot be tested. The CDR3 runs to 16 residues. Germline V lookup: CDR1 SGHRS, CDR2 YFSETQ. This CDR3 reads CASSLVAGASTDTQYF.